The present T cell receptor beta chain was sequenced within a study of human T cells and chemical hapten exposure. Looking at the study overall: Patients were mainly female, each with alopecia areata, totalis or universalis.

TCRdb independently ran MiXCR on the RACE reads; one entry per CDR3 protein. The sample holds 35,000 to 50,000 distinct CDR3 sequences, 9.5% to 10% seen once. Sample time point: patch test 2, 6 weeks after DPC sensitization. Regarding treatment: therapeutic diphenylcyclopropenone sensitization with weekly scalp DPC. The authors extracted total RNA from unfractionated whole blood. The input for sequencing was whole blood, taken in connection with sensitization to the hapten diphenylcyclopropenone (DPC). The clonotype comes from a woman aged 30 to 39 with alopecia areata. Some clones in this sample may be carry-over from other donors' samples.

Written as DNA, the CDR3 is TGTGCCAGCAGTTACTCGAGGCAGGGTATGAACACTGAAGCTTTCTTT. Translating gives CASSYSRQGMNTEAFF. The rearrangement joins TRBV6-2 or TRBV6-3 to TRBJ1-1; tentatively, D is TRBD1 (5 bases). This CDR3 spans 16 amino acids. Germline lookup yields CDR1 MNHEY and CDR2 SVGEGT. Trimming took off 0 bases at V and 0 bases at J, with 11 bases between the two ends.